One sample yielded the 23 T cell receptor beta chains listed below, sequenced in a study of STAT3 mutations in large granular lymphocyte leukemia. Findings of the study overall: At least one immunodominant TCR beta clonotype appeared in every T-cell large granular lymphocyte leukemia patient.

Libraries were prepared by immunoSEQ multiplex PCR; TCRdb keeps only in-frame clonotypes and omits some of them. The sample has 35,000 to 50,000 clones, about 81% seen once. Antigens of these TCRs are unknown. The sample consisted of PBMCs. The origin of the receptors is a human donor with T large granular lymphocyte leukemia. Some clones in this sample may be carry-over from other donors' samples.

CDR3 in DNA: TGCGCCACCAACCAGGGGGGCGGCTACGAGCAGTACTTC. Amino acid sequence: CATNQGGGYEQYF. This rearrangement joins TRBV10-2 to TRBJ2-7; tentative D call: TRBD1 (7 bases). The CDR3 runs 13 residues. Trimming removed 10 bases from V and 3 bases from J, with 16 bases in between. Germline CDR1 reads WSHSY; CDR2 reads SAAADI.

V is TRBV27 and J is TRBJ1-5; no firm D call. Trimming took 3 bases from V and 4 from J, leaving 7 bases between them. The CDR3 loop spans 13 amino acids. CDR1 and CDR2 (germline): MNHEY, SMNVEV (reference sequence). CDR3 DNA sequence: TGTGCCAGCAGTTTCTACCCGAATCAGCCCCAGCATTTT. Its translation is CASSFYPNQPQHF.

The rearrangement uses TRBV28 and TRBJ2-7, with 10 bases lining up with TRBD2. J gave up 6 bases and V 2 bases, and 4 bases lay outside the gene matches. Germline V CDR1 and CDR2: MDHEN, SYDVKM. The CDR3 sequence is 14 residues long. The CDR3 DNA reads as TGTGCCAGCAGTTTAGTAGCGGGGGGTAGCGAGCAGTACTTC. Its protein is CASSLVAGGSEQYF.

This clone came up a few times. This chain uses TRBV25-1 with TRBJ2-2; D unclear. Per germline, CDR1 MGHDK and CDR2 SYGVNS. Trimming cost V 4 bases and J 6 bases, with 9 bases left between them. The CDR3 loop spans 13 amino acids. The CDR3 region is CASSARAAGELFF. The DNA of the CDR3 is TGTGCCAGCAGTGCCCGGGCGGCCGGGGAGCTGTTTTTT. The variable domain in full, with the rest retrieved from reference TRBV25-1 and TRBJ2-2, is EADIYQTPRYLVIGTGKKITLECSQTMGHDKMYWYQQDPGMELHLIHYSYGVNSTEKGDLSSESTVSRIRTEHFPLTLESARPSHTSQYLCASSARAAGELFFGEGSRLTVL.

V gene TRBV10-1 combines with J gene TRBJ2-5, with D uncertain. Trimming left V 0 bases short and J 0 bases short, with 5 bases between. The CDR3 spans 14 residues. Germline V gene sequence: CDR1 WNHNN, CDR2 SYGVQD (reference sequence). The CDR3 is CASSESPDQETQYF. The DNA for the CDR3 is TGCGCCAGCAGTGAGTCCCCGGACCAAGAGACCCAGTACTTC.

V usage is TRBV5-1 and J usage is TRBJ2-1, with D hard to call. The V and J ends lost 3 bases and 8 bases respectively, with 9 bases between them. The CDR3 extends over 12 amino acids. Germline CDR1 is SGHRS and CDR2 is YFSETQ. The chain's CDR3 is CASSSYVDEQFF. The CDR3 nucleotides are TGCGCCAGCAGCTCCTACGTGGATGAGCAGTTCTTC.

The chain links TRBV2 to TRBJ1-2, with a tentative D call TRBD1 (5 bases). This CDR3 has 14 amino acids. Between the trimmed V and J ends, which lost 2 bases and 4 bases, there was a span of 11 bases. Germline V CDR1 and CDR2: SNHLY, FYNNEI. CDR3 residues: CASSESGAGYGYTF. CDR3 in DNA: TGTGCCAGCAGTGAATCCGGGGCGGGCTATGGCTACACCTTC.

The gene calls are TRBV7-2 and TRBJ1-5; 9 positions agree with TRBD1. Germline CDR1 reads SGHTA; CDR2 reads FQGNSA. After removal of 4 bases from V and 2 bases from J, the junction contained 3 bases not matched to a gene. The CDR3 totals 15 residues. CDR3 DNA: TGTGCCAGCAGCTACAGGGGGCTTGGCAATCAGCCCCAGCATTTT. Translation: CASSYRGLGNQPQHF.

The chain links TRBV18 to TRBJ2-7, with D possibly TRBD1 on 6 matching bases. With 9 bases removed from V and 1 base from J, the gap between germline ends came to 16 bases. Germline CDR1 reads KGHSH; CDR2 reads LQKENI. The length of the CDR3 is 14 residues. CDR3: CASSPSRGSYEQYV. In DNA form, the CDR3 reads TGTGCCAGTTCGCCTTCCAGGGGATCCTACGAGCAGTACGTC.

This clone was seen just once. V is TRBV14 and J is TRBJ2-1, with a weak D call TRBD2 (6 bases). Trimming pared 1 base from V and 7 bases from J, leaving 8 bases between. This CDR3 region has 13 residues. Germline CDR1 reads SGHDN; CDR2 reads FVKESK. The CDR3 coding sequence is TGTGCCAGCAGCCAAGTCCGGGGGAATGAGCAGTTCTTC. Translating gives CASSQVRGNEQFF.

The chain is built from TRBV4-2 and TRBJ1-4; TRBD1 might be the D (6 bases). The CDR3 runs to 15 residues. Germline assignment: CDR1 LGHNA and CDR2 YNFKEQ. The V gene lost 4 bases and the J gene lost 8 bases, with 17 bases spanning the gap. The CDR3 DNA follows: TGTGCCAGCAGCCGATATACCGGGACAACAGAAAAACTGTTTTTT. Its protein product is CASSRYTGTTEKLFF.

The chain employs TRBV6-6 and TRBJ2-1, with D possibly matching TRBD2 (7 bases). The CDR3 is 15 amino acids. The germline gives CDR1 MNHNY, CDR2 SVGAGI (reference sequence). Trimming pared 4 bases from V and 8 bases from J, leaving 18 bases between. The CDR3 coding sequence is TGTGCCAGCAGTTGGGTGGGGGGGCCTCTGGATGAGCAGTTCTTC. It encodes CASSWVGGPLDEQFF.

This clone was observed a single time. The chain uses TRBV7-9 and TRBJ1-1; TRBD1 might be the D (5 bases). Trimming took off 1 base at V and 6 bases at J, with 12 bases between the two ends. The CDR3 runs to 14 residues. CDR1 is SEHNR and CDR2 is FQNEAQ in the germline V gene (reference sequence). The CDR3 loop is CASSLDGARAEAFF. Written as DNA, the CDR3 is TGTGCCAGCAGCTTAGACGGGGCGAGGGCTGAAGCTTTCTTT.

The chain has TRBV7-6 and TRBJ2-1; 13 positions match TRBD2. CDR3 length: 16 amino acids. V trimming: 5 bases; J trimming: 5 bases; junction bases outside the gene matches: 6. The germline gives CDR1 SGHVS, CDR2 FNYEAQ. CDR3 coding DNA: TGTGCCAGCAGCCCTAGACTAGCGGGGGGCCACAATGAGCAGTTCTTC. Translation: CASSPRLAGGHNEQFF.

The chain joins TRBV5-1 to TRBJ2-5; TRBD1 might be the D (5 bases). The CDR3 totals 12 residues. Per the germline V gene, CDR1 is SGHRS and CDR2 is YFSETQ. Trimming left V 3 bases short and J 2 bases short, with 5 bases between. This CDR3 is CASSWTQETQYF. The CDR3, as DNA: TGCGCCAGCAGCTGGACACAAGAGACCCAGTACTTC.

Only one count was recorded for this clone. The chain joins TRBV18 to TRBJ1-2, with 7 bases aligning to TRBD1. Germline assignment: CDR1 KGHSH and CDR2 LQKENI. With 5 bases clipped from V and 4 bases from J, the junction kept 7 bases outside the gene matches. The length of the CDR3 is 14 residues. The CDR3: CASSSTGLIYGYTF. Here the CDR3 DNA reads TGTGCCAGCTCATCGACAGGGTTGATCTATGGCTACACCTTC.

This chain joins TRBV4-3 and TRBJ2-7, with 7 bases fitting TRBD1. This CDR3 has 15 amino acids. CDR1 and CDR2 from the germline V gene are LGHNA and YSLEER. The ends lost 0 bases at V and 5 bases at J; junction bases unmatched: 7. The CDR3 loop reads CASSQELTGINEQYF. The CDR3 DNA is TGCGCCAGCAGCCAAGAATTGACAGGGATCAACGAGCAGTACTTC.

The J gene is TRBJ2-5, the V gene TRBV7-9, with D maybe TRBD2 (5 bases). The CDR3 covers 15 residues. Per the germline V gene, CDR1 is SEHNR and CDR2 is FQNEAQ (reference sequence). V was trimmed by 5 bases and J by 5 bases, leaving 18 bases between them. The CDR3 is CASSRDGRVLETQYF. CDR3 coding DNA: TGTGCCAGCAGCCGCGATGGGCGGGTACTGGAGACCCAGTACTTC. Based on the CDR3 plus reference TRBV7-9 and TRBJ2-5, the full variable domain is DTGVSQNPRHKITKRGQNVTFRCDPISEHNRLYWYRQTLGQGPEFLTYFQNEAQLEKSRLLSDRFSAERPKGSFSTLEIQRTEQGDSAMYLCASSRDGRVLETQYFGPGTRLLVL.

This clone was observed a single time. The V gene is TRBV5-1, the J gene TRBJ1-2, with 9 bases lining up with TRBD1. The CDR3 totals 15 residues. V lost 4 bases and J lost 6; bases outside the gene matches: 10. The germline V gene encodes CDR1 SGHRS and CDR2 YFSETQ. The CDR3 bases are TGCGCCAGCAGCCTCGACGGAGACAGGGGGAATGGCTACACCTTC. This sequence encodes CASSLDGDRGNGYTF.

By frequency in the sample, this clone is medium-sized (0.01 to 0.1%). This chain connects TRBV13 to TRBJ2-1; TRBD1 agrees at 8 bases. Germline values: CDR1 PRHDT, CDR2 FYEKMQ (reference sequence). The CDR3 spans 15 residues. Trimming at V came to 0 bases and at J to 4 bases, leaving 2 bases not matched to a gene. CDR3 amino acids: CASSLGDRVYNEQFF. The CDR3 region has the DNA TGTGCCAGCAGCTTAGGGGACAGGGTGTACAATGAGCAGTTCTTC. Complete variable domain (other parts from reference TRBV13 and TRBJ2-1): AAGVIQSPRHLIKEKRETATLKCYPIPRHDTVYWYQQGPGQDPQFLISFYEKMQSDKGSIPDRFSAQQFSDYHSELNMSSLELGDSALYFCASSLGDRVYNEQFFGPGTRLTVL.

J is TRBJ1-6 and V is TRBV5-1; D is undetermined. CDR1 SGHRS and CDR2 YFSETQ come from the germline V gene. The CDR3 sequence is 14 residues long. Deletions cut 5 bases from V and 7 bases from J, with 13 bases between. In DNA, the CDR3 is TGCGCCAGCAGTCGGGCGGTAGGGAATTCACCCCTCCACTTT. It yields the protein CASSRAVGNSPLHF.

V usage is TRBV6-6 and J usage is TRBJ2-1; D is perhaps TRBD1 or TRBD2 (6 bases each). The germline V gene encodes CDR1 MNHNY and CDR2 SVGAGI (reference sequence). This CDR3 is built from 15 residues. V lost 1 base and J lost 6, with 13 bases in between. The chain's CDR3 is CASSYFKGGGNEQFF. CDR3 bases: TGTGCCAGCAGTTACTTTAAGGGGGGAGGCAATGAGCAGTTCTTC.

The chain couples TRBV28 to TRBJ1-2; 7 nucleotides align to TRBD1. V was pared by 10 bases and J by 8 bases, with 13 bases of the junction left unmatched. The CDR3 is made up of 13 amino acids. Germline CDR1 is MDHEN and CDR2 is SYDVKM. The DNA of the CDR3 is TGTGCCATCTCCCCCGGGACAGTACCCGGCTACACCTTC. It yields the protein CAISPGTVPGYTF.